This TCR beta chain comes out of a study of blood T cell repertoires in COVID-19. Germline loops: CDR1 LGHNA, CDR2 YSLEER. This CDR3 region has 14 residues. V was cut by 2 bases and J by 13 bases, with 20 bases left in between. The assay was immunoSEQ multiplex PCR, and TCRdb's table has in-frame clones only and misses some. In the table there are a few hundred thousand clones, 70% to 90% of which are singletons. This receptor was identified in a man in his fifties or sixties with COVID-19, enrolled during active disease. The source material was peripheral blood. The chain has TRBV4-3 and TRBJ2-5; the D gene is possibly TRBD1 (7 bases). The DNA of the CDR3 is TGCGCCAGCAGCCAAAAGGGTGGCGGGACAGCTCCGTACTTC. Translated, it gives CASSQKGGGTAPYF.